Shown below are 30 T cell receptor beta chains from a single sample sequenced in a study of vaccination effects on CD4 cells after COVID-19. Before any sequencing was done, the ViraFEST assay used viral peptide pools to expand antigen-specific CD4+ T cells. Scientists isolated CD4+ T cells after a roughly nine-day culture period ended. Vaccinees lacked prior SARS-CoV-2 infection and tested negative for nucleocapsid antibodies. These TCRs are of unknown antigen specificity. Method: immunoSEQ multiplex PCR; TCRdb's copy keeps in-frame clones and lacks some. The table records tens of thousands of clones, around 76% of them present only once. Sample: CD4+ T cells from PBMCs cultured with SARS-CoV-2 spike peptides, taken before COVID-19 vaccination. These receptors all come from a human donor who received a COVID-19 vaccine.

V gene TRBV29-1 combines with J gene TRBJ1-2; D is ambiguous. CDR1 is SQVTM and CDR2 is ANQGSEA in the germline V gene. The CDR3 loop spans 12 amino acids. Trimming shortened V by 5 bases and J by 8 bases, and 15 bases separated the two germline ends. CDR3 in DNA: TGCAGCGTTCTAGTACCTCTTCTAGGCTACACCTTC. As protein: CSVLVPLLGYTF.

The chain links TRBV30 to TRBJ1-3; D is possibly TRBD1 (6 bases). The CDR3 consists of 16 residues. V was pared by 4 bases and J by 2 bases, with 18 bases between. Germline assignment: CDR1 GTSNPN and CDR2 SVGIG (reference sequence). For the CDR3, the DNA is TGTGCCTGGACCGGGGGCAGGGTCGGGCCTGGAAACACCATATATTTT. It codes for CAWTGGRVGPGNTIYF.

This clone was seen only a few times. The rearrangement joins TRBV7-8 to TRBJ1-2; tentative D call: TRBD1 (5 bases). With 5 bases removed from V and 5 bases from J, the gap between germline ends came to 18 bases. CDR3 size: 15 residues. Germline V CDR1 and CDR2: SGHVS, FQNEAQ. The chain's CDR3 is CASSPRVPLIYGYTF. DNA for the CDR3: TGTGCCAGCAGCCCCAGGGTACCCTTGATATATGGCTACACCTTC.

V usage is TRBV3-1 (or the pseudogene TRBV3-2) and J usage is TRBJ2-2; 9 bases map to TRBD1. The J segment lost 4 bases and the V segment lost 4 bases, leaving 4 bases of the junction unmatched. The CDR3 is 15 amino acids. Germline CDR1 and CDR2: LGHDT and YNNKEL (reference sequence). The CDR3 region is CASSPTQGATGELFF. The CDR3 DNA reads as TGTGCCAGCAGCCCCACACAGGGGGCCACCGGGGAGCTGTTTTTT.

This clone was counted between two and nine times. For the CDR3, the DNA is TGTGCCAGCAGCAGGACGGACAGGGGACTAGCGGGGGGAAAAGAGACCCAGTACTTC. Translation: CASSRTDRGLAGGKETQYF. The V call is TRBV9, the J call TRBJ2-5, with TRBD2 matching over 15 bases. V lost 4 bases and J lost 3; bases outside the gene matches: 13. Germline-derived CDR1 and CDR2 are SGDLS and YYNGEE. CDR3 length: 19 amino acids.

This clone showed up just once. This rearrangement joins TRBV4-3 to TRBJ1-4; tentative D call: TRBD1 (6 bases). The CDR3 extends over 15 amino acids. The germline V and J ends were trimmed by 4 bases and 8 bases, with 17 bases remaining between them. The germline CDR1 and CDR2 sequences are LGHNA and YSLEER. The CDR3 DNA reads TGCGCCAGCAGCCCCTCAGGGGTCCAGGGGGAAAAACTGTTTTTT. As protein: CASSPSGVQGEKLFF.

The CDR3 DNA reads as TGTGCCAGCCCTTTCAATAGCGTATATTTGGGGCAGCAAGAGACCCAGTACTTC. As protein: CASPFNSVYLGQQETQYF. This rearrangement joins TRBV5-8 to TRBJ2-5; either TRBD1 or TRBD2 may supply D (5 bases each). Germline loops: CDR1 SGHTS, CDR2 YDEGEE. Trimming removed 7 bases from V and 2 bases from J, with 27 bases in between. This CDR3 has 18 residues.

This clone was counted only a few times. The chain employs TRBV2 and TRBJ1-1; possibly TRBD1 for D (5 bases). Germline V gene sequence: CDR1 SNHLY, CDR2 FYNNEI. V was clipped by 8 bases and J by 5 bases, with 9 bases between them. The CDR3 is 11 amino acids. As DNA, the CDR3 is TGTGCCAGCGCCAGGGAAACTGAAGCTTTCTTT. Translating gives CASARETEAFF.

This chain links TRBV19 with TRBJ1-1; TRBD1 matches at 7 bases. Unmatched junction bases numbered 17, after V lost 7 bases and J lost 6 bases. This CDR3 has 16 residues. The germline V gene encodes CDR1 LNHDA and CDR2 SQIVND (reference sequence). CDR3 in DNA: TGTGCCAGTATCAGGGCGCGACAGGGTGCGATGGCTGAAGCTTTCTTT. The encoded protein is CASIRARQGAMAEAFF.

V and J are TRBV7-3 and TRBJ2-3; 7 positions agree with TRBD2. The germline gives CDR1 SGHTA, CDR2 FQGTGA. V shed 3 bases, J shed 4 bases, and the junction held 7 bases outside the gene matches. The CDR3 is 15 amino acids. This CDR3 is CASSFGGIGADTQYF. The CDR3 bases are TGTGCCAGCAGCTTCGGGGGGATTGGGGCAGATACGCAGTATTTT. Combining the CDR3 with reference TRBV7-3 and TRBJ2-3 gives the whole variable domain GAGVSQTPSNKVTEKGKYVELRCDPISGHTALYWYRQSLGQGPEFLIYFQGTGAADDSGLPNDRFFAVRPEGSVSTLKIQRTERGDSAVYLCASSFGGIGADTQYFGPGTRLTVL.

The chain couples TRBV28 to TRBJ2-1, with a tentative D call TRBD1 (6 bases). V shed 4 bases and J shed 4 bases, with 17 bases lying between them. CDR1 and CDR2 from the germline V gene are MDHEN and SYDVKM. This CDR3 has 16 amino acids. The CDR3 DNA follows: TGTGCCAGCAGTTCTCCTGGGACACTCGGATACAATGAGCAGTTCTTC. Its translation: CASSSPGTLGYNEQFF. The variable domain in full, with the rest retrieved from reference TRBV28 and TRBJ2-1, is DVKVTQSSRYLVKRTGEKVFLECVQDMDHENMFWYRQDPGLGLRLIYFSYDVKMKEKGDIPEGYSVSREKKERFSLILESASTNQTSMYLCASSSPGTLGYNEQFFGPGTRLTVL.

This clone has only a few counts. V is TRBV12-3 or TRBV12-4 and J is TRBJ1-5; D is undetermined. The CDR3 runs to 12 residues. V shed 5 bases and J shed 9 bases, with 11 bases lying between them. The CDR3 DNA sequence: TGTGCCAGCAGTGCTGCCGGTGGGCCCCAGCATTTT. Amino acid sequence: CASSAAGGPQHF.

The chain has TRBV7-2 and TRBJ2-1; 8 bases map to TRBD2. The CDR3 has 18 residues. The junction had 9 bases not matched to a gene; V was cut back by 2 bases and J by 0 bases. Per the germline V gene, CDR1 is SGHTA and CDR2 is FQGNSA. The CDR3 region is CASSLLGRSGTSYNEQFF. The CDR3 bases are TGTGCCAGCAGCTTATTAGGGCGTAGCGGGACCTCCTACAATGAGCAGTTCTTC.

The chain links TRBV6-5 to TRBJ1-5; D is unclear. This CDR3 comprises 14 residues. CDR1 MNHEY and CDR2 SVGAGI come from the germline V gene. Trimming removed 8 bases at V and 0 bases at J, with 11 bases between. The CDR3 protein is CASQYTDSNQPQHF. As DNA, the CDR3 is TGTGCCAGCCAGTACACTGATAGCAATCAGCCCCAGCATTTT.

The chain uses TRBV6-5 and TRBJ1-5; D is possibly TRBD1 (5 bases). Germline CDR1 and CDR2: MNHEY and SVGAGI. The CDR3 has 12 amino acids. V dropped 10 bases and J dropped 4 bases, with 11 bases sitting between them. The CDR3 DNA reads as TGTGCCATCGAGGGGATGAATCAGCCCCAGCATTTT. Amino acids: CAIEGMNQPQHF.

Of note for this clone: Mismatch with germline at one junction end may stem from a read error. This chain links TRBV7-2 with TRBJ1-5; TRBD1 might be the D (6 bases). The CDR3 runs 13 residues. CDR1 SGHTA and CDR2 FQGNSA come from the germline V gene. The CDR3 coding sequence is TGTGCCAGCAGCTCCCATCCAGAAAAAAGACAGGTTTGG. The encoded protein is CASSSHPEKRQVW. The entire variable domain, with the rest obtained from reference TRBV7-2 and TRBJ1-5, is as follows: GAGVSQSPSNKVTEKGKDVELRCDPISGHTALYWYRQSLGQGLEFLIYFQGNSAPDKSGLPSDRFSAERTGGSVSTLTIQRTQQEDSAVYLCASSSHPEKRQVWGDGTRLSIL.

By sample fraction, this clone is large. This chain joins TRBV6-5 and TRBJ1-6; D might be TRBD1 (5 bases). Trimming took off 0 bases at V and 7 bases at J, with 13 bases between the two ends. The V gene's germline CDR1 is MNHEY and CDR2 SVGAGI. The CDR3 loop spans 16 amino acids. The CDR3, as DNA: TGTGCCAGCAGTTACTCCTTCGGGGGAGGCAATTCACCCCTCCACTTT. Its translation: CASSYSFGGGNSPLHF.

The chain joins TRBV6-1 to TRBJ2-3; 7 positions match TRBD1. Looked up from germline, CDR1 is MNHNS and CDR2 is SASEGT. The CDR3 consists of 15 residues. V was pared by 1 base and J by 1 base, with 2 bases of the junction left unmatched. CDR3 nucleotides: TGTGCCAGCAGTGAAGTCGGGACAGGCACAGATACGCAGTATTTT. Protein sequence: CASSEVGTGTDTQYF.

The chain carries TRBV14 and TRBJ1-1, with D maybe TRBD1 (5 bases). The germline V gene has CDR1 SGHDN and CDR2 FVKESK. V dropped 4 bases and J dropped 2 bases, with 8 bases sitting between them. This CDR3 spans 13 amino acids. The CDR3 loop is CASSRGVNTEAFF. CDR3 DNA sequence: TGTGCCAGCAGCCGGGGGGTTAACACTGAAGCTTTCTTT.

The V call is TRBV7-2, the J call TRBJ1-1, with D unresolved. The CDR3 is 13 amino acids. Trimming shortened V by 0 bases and J by 4 bases, and 6 bases separated the two germline ends. Germline CDR1 reads SGHTA; CDR2 reads FQGNSA. The CDR3 reads CASSLARGTEAFF. In DNA form, the CDR3 reads TGTGCCAGCAGCTTAGCCCGTGGCACTGAAGCTTTCTTT.

Only a few counts were recorded for this clone. CDR3 DNA sequence: TGTGCCAGCAGCCCGATCCGACAGGGGGCAAGAGCTTTCTTT. This translates into CASSPIRQGARAFF. The J gene is TRBJ1-1, the V gene TRBV11-2; 10 bases align to TRBD1. V trimming: 5 bases; J trimming: 10 bases; junction bases outside the gene matches: 10. The CDR3 spans 14 residues. Germline V gene lookup returns CDR1 SGHAT and CDR2 FQNNGV.

This clone was picked up a small number of times. The chain recombines TRBV30 with TRBJ2-5, with D possibly being TRBD2 (5 bases). V gave up 4 bases and J gave up 2 bases, with 14 bases separating them. Germline V gene lookup returns CDR1 GTSNPN and CDR2 SVGIG (reference sequence). The CDR3 covers 14 residues. The CDR3 coding sequence is TGTGCCTGGACCTTAGGCCGGAGGCAAGAGACCCAGTACTTC. Encoded protein: CAWTLGRRQETQYF.

This chain joins TRBV2 and TRBJ2-1; D is perhaps TRBD2 (6 bases). V lost 3 bases, J lost 0 bases, and 9 bases lay in between. CDR1 and CDR2 (germline): SNHLY, FYNNEI. CDR3 size: 15 residues. The CDR3 loop reads CASSELAVSYNEQFF. The DNA of the CDR3 is TGTGCCAGCAGTGAGTTAGCGGTCTCCTACAATGAGCAGTTCTTC.

The V gene is TRBV5-1, the J gene TRBJ2-2; D not resolved. From germline, CDR1 is SGHRS and CDR2 YFSETQ. The CDR3 runs 14 residues. Between the trimmed V and J ends, which lost 2 bases and 1 base, there was a span of 6 bases. The CDR3 DNA reads TGCGCCAGCAGCTTATCGGGGAACACCGGGGAGCTGTTTTTT. Translation gives CASSLSGNTGELFF. The complete variable domain, with remaining parts taken from reference TRBV5-1 and TRBJ2-2, reads KAGVTQTPRYLIKTRGQQVTLSCSPISGHRSVSWYQQTPGQGLQFLFEYFSETQRNKGNFPGRFSGRQFSNSRSEMNVSTLELGDSALYLCASSLSGNTGELFFGEGSRLTVL.

The gene calls are TRBV5-6 and TRBJ2-1, with 7 bases that match TRBD2. The germline V gene encodes CDR1 SGHDT and CDR2 YYEEEE. The V segment lost 3 bases and the J segment 0 bases; nucleotides outside the gene matches: 9. The CDR3 sequence is 17 residues long. CDR3 nucleotides: TGTGCCAGCAGCTACGCCGGGACTATAAGCTCCTACAATGAGCAGTTCTTC. Amino acid sequence: CASSYAGTISSYNEQFF.

J is TRBJ2-7 and V is TRBV7-9, with D tentatively TRBD2 (6 bases). Germline CDR1 reads SEHNR; CDR2 reads FQNEAQ (reference sequence). The CDR3 runs 14 residues. With 2 bases removed from V and 2 bases from J, the gap between germline ends came to 10 bases. The CDR3 protein is CASSLSGGAYEQYV. CDR3 nucleotides: TGTGCCAGCAGCTTATCAGGCGGGGCCTACGAGCAGTACGTC.

This clone has just a few counts. The CDR3: CASSLVTGGPTEAFF. CDR3 DNA sequence: TGTGCCAGCAGCTTAGTGACAGGAGGACCGACTGAAGCTTTCTTT. The chain recombines TRBV7-9 with TRBJ1-1; perhaps TRBD1 as D (6 bases). The CDR3 is 15 amino acids. CDR1 and CDR2 (germline): SEHNR, FQNEAQ (reference sequence). V shed 1 base and J shed 5 bases, with 14 bases lying between them.

This chain uses TRBV2 with TRBJ2-1; TRBD1 or TRBD2 may be the D gene (5 bases each). V lost 5 bases, J lost 6 bases, and 11 bases lay in between. CDR3 length: 13 residues. Germline CDR1 is SNHLY and CDR2 is FYNNEI. The CDR3 is CASSWDGINEQFF. In DNA, the CDR3 is TGTGCCAGCAGTTGGGACGGGATCAATGAGCAGTTCTTC. Complete variable domain (other parts from reference TRBV2 and TRBJ2-1): EPEVTQTPSHQVTQMGQEVILRCVPISNHLYFYWYRQILGQKVEFLVSFYNNEISEKSEIFDDQFSVERPDGSNFTLKIRSTKLEDSAMYFCASSWDGINEQFFGPGTRLTVL.

This chain connects TRBV10-2 to TRBJ1-2; 9 bases align to TRBD1. V trimming: 8 bases; J trimming: 5 bases; junction bases outside the gene matches: 6. The germline V gene encodes CDR1 WSHSY and CDR2 SAAADI. The CDR3 sequence is 13 residues long. The CDR3 spells CASGPGQGYGYTF. The CDR3 DNA reads TGCGCCAGCGGGCCGGGACAGGGTTATGGCTACACCTTC.

The chain is built from TRBV12-5 and TRBJ2-2; no reliable D call. With 0 bases removed from V and 2 bases from J, the gap between germline ends came to 4 bases. CDR3 length: 14 residues. The V gene's germline CDR1 is LGHNT and CDR2 FRNRAP. For the CDR3, the DNA is TGTGCTAGTGGTTTGGTACGAAACACCGGGGAGCTGTTTTTT. This encodes CASGLVRNTGELFF. Together with reference TRBV12-5 and TRBJ2-2, the CDR3 gives the full variable domain: DARVTQTPRHKVTEMGQEVTMRCQPILGHNTVFWYRQTMMQGLELLAYFRNRAPLDDSGMPKDRFSAEMPDATLATLKIQPSEPRDSAVYFCASGLVRNTGELFFGEGSRLTVL.